This T cell receptor (beta chain) was identified in a study of blood T cell repertoires in COVID-19. Measured with immunoSEQ multiplex PCR; TCRdb has only the in-frame clones, and not every one. The table shows roughly 150,000 clones, with around 87% occurring only once. Germline values: CDR1 SGHRS, CDR2 YFSETQ. CDR3 size: 15 residues. The V gene end was trimmed by 4 bases and the J gene end by 3 bases; junction bases not matched to a gene: 3. This receptor was obtained from a human donor in a cohort sampled during active COVID-19. J is TRBJ2-2 and V is TRBV5-1, with TRBD1 identical over 10 bases. The sequencing sample was made of peripheral blood. The CDR3 coding sequence is TGCGCCAGCAGCCAGGACAGGGGGGACACCGGGGAGCTGTTTTTT. Translated, it gives CASSQDRGDTGELFF.